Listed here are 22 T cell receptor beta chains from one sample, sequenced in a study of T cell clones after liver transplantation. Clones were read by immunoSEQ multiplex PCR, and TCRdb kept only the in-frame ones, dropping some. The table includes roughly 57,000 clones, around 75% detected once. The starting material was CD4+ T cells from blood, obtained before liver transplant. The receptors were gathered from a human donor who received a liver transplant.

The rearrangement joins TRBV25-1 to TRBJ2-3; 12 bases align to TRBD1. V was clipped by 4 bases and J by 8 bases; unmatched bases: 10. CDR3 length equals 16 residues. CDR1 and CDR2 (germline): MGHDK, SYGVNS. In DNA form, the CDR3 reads TGTGCCAGCAGTGTCCCGGGACAGGGGGCAACGGGTACGCAGTATTTT. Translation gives CASSVPGQGATGTQYF.

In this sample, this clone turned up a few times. Written as DNA, the CDR3 is TGTGCCAGTAGTATAGGGGGCCAACCTAATCAGCCCCAGCATTTT. As protein: CASSIGGQPNQPQHF. This sequence joins TRBV19 and TRBJ1-5; D may be TRBD1 (5 bases). The CDR3 covers 15 residues. V lost 1 base to trimming and J lost 4 bases, with 11 bases between them. Germline CDR1 LNHDA, CDR2 SQIVND (reference sequence). Complete variable domain (other parts from reference TRBV19 and TRBJ1-5): DGGITQSPKYLFRKEGQNVTLSCEQNLNHDAMYWYRQDPGQGLRLIYYSQIVNDFQKGDIAEGYSVSREKKESFPLTVTSAQKNPTAFYLCASSIGGQPNQPQHFGDGTRLSIL.

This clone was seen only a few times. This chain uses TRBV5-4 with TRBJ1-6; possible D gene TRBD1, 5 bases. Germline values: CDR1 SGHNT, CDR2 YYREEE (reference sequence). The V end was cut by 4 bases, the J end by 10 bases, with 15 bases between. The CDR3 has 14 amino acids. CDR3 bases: TGTGCCAGCAGCCTGGACAATCAGAGGTCACCCCTCCACTTT. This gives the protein CASSLDNQRSPLHF.

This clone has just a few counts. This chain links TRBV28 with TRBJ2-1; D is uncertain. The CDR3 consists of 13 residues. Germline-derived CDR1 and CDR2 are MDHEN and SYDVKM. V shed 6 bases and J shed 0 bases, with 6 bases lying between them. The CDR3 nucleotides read TGTGCCAGCAGGCGAAGCTCCTACAATGAGCAGTTCTTC. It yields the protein CASRRSSYNEQFF.

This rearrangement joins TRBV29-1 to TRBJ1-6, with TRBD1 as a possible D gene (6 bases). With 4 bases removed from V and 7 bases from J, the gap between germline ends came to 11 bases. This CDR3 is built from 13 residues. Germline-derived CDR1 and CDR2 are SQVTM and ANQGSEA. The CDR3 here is CSVGKGGNSPLHF. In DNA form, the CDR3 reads TGCAGCGTTGGCAAGGGGGGGAATTCACCCCTCCACTTT.

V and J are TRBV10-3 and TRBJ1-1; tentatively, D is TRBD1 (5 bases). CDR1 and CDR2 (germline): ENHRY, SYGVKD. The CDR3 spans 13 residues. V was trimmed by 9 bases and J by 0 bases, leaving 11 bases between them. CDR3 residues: CAMGGGMNTEAFF. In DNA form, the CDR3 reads TGTGCCATGGGGGGAGGGATGAACACTGAAGCTTTCTTT.

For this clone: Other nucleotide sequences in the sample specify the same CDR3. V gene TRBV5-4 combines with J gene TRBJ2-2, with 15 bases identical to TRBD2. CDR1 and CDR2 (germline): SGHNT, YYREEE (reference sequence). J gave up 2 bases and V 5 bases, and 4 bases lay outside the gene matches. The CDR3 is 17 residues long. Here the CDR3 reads CASRPGLAGGNTGELFF. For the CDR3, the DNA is TGTGCCAGCAGGCCGGGACTAGCGGGGGGAAACACCGGGGAGCTGTTTTTT.

The CDR3 reads CASSLSLGRVDSPLHF. The CDR3 DNA is TGTGCCAGCAGTTTGTCCTTGGGCAGGGTGGATTCACCCCTCCACTTT. This chain connects TRBV6-6 to TRBJ1-6, with D possibly TRBD1 on 5 matching bases. Trimming cost V 4 bases and J 8 bases, with 18 bases left between them. Germline V gene data show CDR1 as MNHNY and CDR2 as SVGAGI (reference sequence). This CDR3 has 16 residues.

CDR3 amino acids: CASSLATSSTYNEQFF. The CDR3 DNA is TGTGCCAGCAGCTTAGCGACTAGCAGCACCTACAATGAGCAGTTCTTC. The chain links TRBV7-6 to TRBJ2-1; 7 positions agree with TRBD2. This CDR3 spans 16 amino acids. Germline loops: CDR1 SGHVS, CDR2 FNYEAQ. The V and J ends lost 0 bases and 2 bases, in that order; junction bases with no gene match: 4.

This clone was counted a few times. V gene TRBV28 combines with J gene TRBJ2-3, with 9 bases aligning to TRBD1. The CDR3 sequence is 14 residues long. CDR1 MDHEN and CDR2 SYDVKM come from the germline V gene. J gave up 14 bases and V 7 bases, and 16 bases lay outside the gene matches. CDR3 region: CASIPSVPGQGPYF. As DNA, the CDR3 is TGTGCCAGCATCCCAAGCGTCCCGGGACAGGGTCCGTATTTT.

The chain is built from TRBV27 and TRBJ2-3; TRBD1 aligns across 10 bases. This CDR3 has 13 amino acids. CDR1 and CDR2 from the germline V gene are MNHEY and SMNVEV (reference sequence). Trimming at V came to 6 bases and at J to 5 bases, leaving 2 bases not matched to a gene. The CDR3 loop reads CASRGQGRDTQYF. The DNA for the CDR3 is TGTGCCAGCAGGGGACAGGGGAGAGATACGCAGTATTTT.

The CDR3: CASSQVIGGIREAFF. As DNA, the CDR3 is TGCGCCAGCAGCCAAGTAATAGGGGGCATCAGGGAAGCTTTCTTT. This rearrangement joins TRBV4-1 to TRBJ1-1; 7 bases line up with TRBD1. There are 15 residues in the CDR3. Germline CDR1 MGHRA, CDR2 YSYEKL. The J segment lost 8 bases and the V segment lost 1 base, leaving 10 bases of the junction unmatched.

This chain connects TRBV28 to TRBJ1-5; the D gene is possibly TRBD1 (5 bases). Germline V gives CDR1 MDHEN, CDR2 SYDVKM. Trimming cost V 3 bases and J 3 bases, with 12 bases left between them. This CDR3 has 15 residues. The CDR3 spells CASSFGRAFNQPQHF. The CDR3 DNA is TGTGCCAGCAGTTTCGGCAGGGCCTTCAATCAGCCCCAGCATTTT.

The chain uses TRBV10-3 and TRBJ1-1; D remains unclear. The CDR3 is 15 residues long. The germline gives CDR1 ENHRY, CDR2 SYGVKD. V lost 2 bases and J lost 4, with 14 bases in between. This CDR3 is CAISESWGSGTEAFF. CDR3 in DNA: TGTGCCATCAGTGAGAGTTGGGGAAGCGGCACTGAAGCTTTCTTT.

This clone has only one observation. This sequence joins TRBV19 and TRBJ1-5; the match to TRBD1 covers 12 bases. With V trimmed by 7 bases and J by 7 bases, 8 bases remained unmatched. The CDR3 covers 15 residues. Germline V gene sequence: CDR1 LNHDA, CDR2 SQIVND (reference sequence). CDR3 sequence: CASNPGQGAGQPQHF. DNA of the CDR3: TGTGCCAGTAATCCGGGACAGGGGGCCGGACAGCCCCAGCATTTT.

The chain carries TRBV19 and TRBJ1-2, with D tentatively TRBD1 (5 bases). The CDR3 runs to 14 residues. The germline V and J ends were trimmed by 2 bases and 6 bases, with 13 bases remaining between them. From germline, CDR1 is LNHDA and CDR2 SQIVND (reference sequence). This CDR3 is CASSIRGRADGYTF. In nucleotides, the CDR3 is TGTGCCAGTAGTATAAGGGGCAGGGCGGATGGCTACACCTTC.

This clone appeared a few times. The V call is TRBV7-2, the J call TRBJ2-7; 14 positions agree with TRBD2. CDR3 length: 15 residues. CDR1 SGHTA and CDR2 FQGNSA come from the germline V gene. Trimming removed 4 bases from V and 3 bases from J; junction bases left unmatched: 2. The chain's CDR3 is CASSSTSGGVYEQYF. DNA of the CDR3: TGTGCCAGCAGCTCGACTAGCGGGGGGGTCTACGAGCAGTACTTC.

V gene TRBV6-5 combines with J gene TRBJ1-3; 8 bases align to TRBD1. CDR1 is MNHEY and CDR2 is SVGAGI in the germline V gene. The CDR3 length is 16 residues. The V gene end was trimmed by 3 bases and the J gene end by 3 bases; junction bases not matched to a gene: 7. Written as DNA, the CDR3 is TGTGCCAGCAGTTATTCCGGGACAGGAGATGGAAACACCATATATTTT. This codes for CASSYSGTGDGNTIYF.

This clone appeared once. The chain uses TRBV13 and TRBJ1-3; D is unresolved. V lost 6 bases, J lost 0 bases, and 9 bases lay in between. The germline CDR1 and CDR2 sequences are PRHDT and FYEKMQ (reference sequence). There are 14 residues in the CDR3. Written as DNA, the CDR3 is TGTGCCAGCAGAAGAGAGGGCTCTGGAAACACCATATATTTT. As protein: CASRREGSGNTIYF.

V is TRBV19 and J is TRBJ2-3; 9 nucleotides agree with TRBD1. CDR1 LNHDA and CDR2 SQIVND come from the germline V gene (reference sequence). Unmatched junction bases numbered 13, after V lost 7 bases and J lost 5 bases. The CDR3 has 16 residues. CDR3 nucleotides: TGTGCCAGTAAAAGCTCCGGACAGGGGATCAGAGATACGCAGTATTTT. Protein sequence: CASKSSGQGIRDTQYF.

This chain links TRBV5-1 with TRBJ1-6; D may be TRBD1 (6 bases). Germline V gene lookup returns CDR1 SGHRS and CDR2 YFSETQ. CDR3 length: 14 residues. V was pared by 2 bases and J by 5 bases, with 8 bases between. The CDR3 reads CASSFRTDNSPLHF. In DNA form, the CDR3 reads TGCGCCAGCAGCTTTCGGACAGATAATTCACCCCTCCACTTT.

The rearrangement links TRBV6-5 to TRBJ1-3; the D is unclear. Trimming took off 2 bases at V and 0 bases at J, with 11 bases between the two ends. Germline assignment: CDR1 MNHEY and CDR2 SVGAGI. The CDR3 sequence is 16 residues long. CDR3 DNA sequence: TGTGCCAGCAGTTACGGAGGGTCCCTCTCTGGAAACACCATATATTTT. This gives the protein CASSYGGSLSGNTIYF.